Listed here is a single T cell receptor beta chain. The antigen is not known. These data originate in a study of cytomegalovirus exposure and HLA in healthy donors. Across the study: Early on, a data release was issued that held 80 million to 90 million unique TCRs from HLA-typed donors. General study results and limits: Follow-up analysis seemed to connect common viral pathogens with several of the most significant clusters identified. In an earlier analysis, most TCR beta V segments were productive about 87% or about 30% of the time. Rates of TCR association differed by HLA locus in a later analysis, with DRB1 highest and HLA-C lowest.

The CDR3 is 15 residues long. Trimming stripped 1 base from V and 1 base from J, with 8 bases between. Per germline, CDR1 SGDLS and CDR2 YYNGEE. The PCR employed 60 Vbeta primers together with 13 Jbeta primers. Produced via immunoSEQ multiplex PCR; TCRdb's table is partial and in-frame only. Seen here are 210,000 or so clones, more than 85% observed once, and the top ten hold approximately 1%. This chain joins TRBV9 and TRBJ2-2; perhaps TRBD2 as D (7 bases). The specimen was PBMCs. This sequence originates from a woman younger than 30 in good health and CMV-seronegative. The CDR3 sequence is CASSVRGGNTGELFF. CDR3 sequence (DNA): TGTGCCAGCAGCGTAAGGGGGGGGAACACCGGGGAGCTGTTTTTT.